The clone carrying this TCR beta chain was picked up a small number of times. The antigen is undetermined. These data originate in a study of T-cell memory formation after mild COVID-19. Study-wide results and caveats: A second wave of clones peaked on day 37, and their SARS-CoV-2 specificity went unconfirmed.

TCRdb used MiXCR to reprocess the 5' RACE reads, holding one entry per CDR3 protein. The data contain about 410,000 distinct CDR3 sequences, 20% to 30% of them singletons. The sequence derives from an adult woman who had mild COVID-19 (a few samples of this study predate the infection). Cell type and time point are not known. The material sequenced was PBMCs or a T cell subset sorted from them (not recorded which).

CDR3 protein: CASSLWGTSGANSYEQYF. CDR3 bases: TGCGCCAGCAGCTTGTGGGGGACTAGCGGGGCAAACTCCTACGAGCAGTACTTC. The rearrangement joins TRBV5-1 to TRBJ2-7; 13 positions match TRBD2. This CDR3 spans 18 amino acids. Trimming at V came to 1 base and at J to 0 bases, leaving 7 bases not matched to a gene. Germline CDR1 SGHRS, CDR2 YFSETQ.